A single sample is the source of the 11 T cell receptor beta chains below, sequenced in a study of post-analysis software for immune sequencing data. Study-level points and caveats: Five TRBV segments (TRBV5-6, TRBV5-1 and TRBV20-1 among them) occurred more frequently in patients than in controls.

Their antigen targets remain unknown. Libraries were made from TCR beta cDNA, and they carried unique molecular identifiers. TCRdb reanalysed the PCR reads using MiXCR and keeps one entry per CDR3 protein. The top ten clones hold around 5.9% of a sample with about 540,000 distinct CDR3 sequences, approximately 34% of them seen once. Sequenced: blood. The receptors stem from a girl between 2 and 17 years old with multiple sclerosis.

This clonotype was found a few times. The chain is built from TRBV7-8 and TRBJ1-2; 9 nucleotides line up with TRBD1. The CDR3 runs to 15 residues. Germline values: CDR1 SGHVS, CDR2 FQNEAQ. V was clipped by 1 base and J by 6 bases; unmatched bases: 6. CDR3 protein: CASSLGARDRDGYTF. Here the CDR3 DNA reads TGTGCCAGCAGCTTAGGCGCCCGGGACAGGGATGGCTACACCTTC.

V and J are TRBV4-1 and TRBJ2-3; D remains unclear. CDR3 length: 13 residues. V dropped 5 bases and J dropped 6 bases, with 12 bases sitting between them. Germline V gene sequence: CDR1 MGHRA, CDR2 YSYEKL. The CDR3 is CASSSPRGDTQYF. The CDR3, as DNA: TGCGCCAGCAGCTCACCTAGAGGCGATACGCAGTATTTT.

A few counts support this clonotype. This rearrangement joins TRBV2 to TRBJ2-7; 12 nucleotides match TRBD1. Germline V gene lookup returns CDR1 SNHLY and CDR2 FYNNEI. The junction had 6 bases not matched to a gene; V was cut back by 0 bases and J by 0 bases. The CDR3 extends over 18 amino acids. The CDR3 reads CASSEAGQGAPLSYEQYF. In DNA, the CDR3 is TGTGCCAGCAGTGAAGCGGGACAGGGGGCGCCCCTCTCCTACGAGCAGTACTTC.

The table lists this clonotype with a count of one. The chain links TRBV12-3 or TRBV12-4 to TRBJ1-5; 8 bases are shared with TRBD1. J gave up 2 bases and V 4 bases, and 10 bases lay outside the gene matches. CDR3 size: 17 residues. The CDR3 DNA follows: TGTGCCAGCAGTTCCCAGGGGGCGGGGACGGGCAATCAGCCCCAGCATTTT. It is translated as CASSSQGAGTGNQPQHF.

The table lists this clonotype with a few counts. The chain employs TRBV7-9 and TRBJ1-2; no clear D gene. The CDR3 has 11 amino acids. V lost 3 bases to trimming and J lost 6 bases, with 5 bases between them. Germline CDR1 is SEHNR and CDR2 is FQNEAQ (reference sequence). CDR3: CASSLADGYTF. The CDR3 nucleotides read TGTGCCAGCAGCTTGGCGGATGGCTACACCTTC.

The V and J genes are TRBV20-1 and TRBJ1-5; TRBD1 matches at 7 bases. Germline V gives CDR1 DFQATT, CDR2 SNEGSKA (reference sequence). This CDR3 is 13 amino acids long. Trimming took 6 bases from V and 0 from J; bases not matched to a gene: 2. In DNA form, the CDR3 reads TGCAGTGCCAGGACAGGTAGCAATCAGCCCCAGCATTTT. Translating gives CSARTGSNQPQHF.

V usage is TRBV13 and J usage is TRBJ1-2; the match to TRBD1 covers 8 bases. This CDR3 region has 14 residues. V lost 2 bases to trimming and J lost 5 bases; unmatched junction nucleotides: 4. In germline, CDR1 is PRHDT, CDR2 FYEKMQ (reference sequence). CDR3 DNA sequence: TGTGCCAGCAGCTTAAGGACAGGGCCTTATGGCTACACCTTC. Protein: CASSLRTGPYGYTF.

This clonotype has more than one count but fewer than ten. The V and J genes are TRBV11-2 and TRBJ2-1; TRBD1 agrees at 8 bases. V dropped 5 bases and J dropped 7; count of bases not matched to a gene: 4. Germline CDR1 SGHAT, CDR2 FQNNGV. The CDR3 totals 13 residues. Written as DNA, the CDR3 is TGTGCCAGCAGCCCGGACAGGGCGAATGAGCAGTTCTTC. This gives the protein CASSPDRANEQFF.

The chain recombines TRBV10-2 with TRBJ2-3; 8 bases are shared with TRBD2. V shed 7 bases and J 0 bases; nucleotides not matched to a gene: 9. The germline V gene has CDR1 WSHSY and CDR2 SAAADI. This CDR3 contains 16 residues. The CDR3: CASKYPSGFSTDTQYF. The CDR3 nucleotides read TGCGCCAGCAAGTATCCTAGCGGGTTTAGCACAGATACGCAGTATTTT.

The sample holds a few counts of this clonotype. CDR3 region: CAISEPGLAGDEQFF. The CDR3 DNA reads TGTGCCATCAGTGAGCCGGGACTAGCTGGGGATGAGCAGTTCTTC. The chain has TRBV10-3 and TRBJ2-1; 9 bases are shared with TRBD2. V trimming: 2 bases; J trimming: 8 bases; junction bases outside the gene matches: 7. Germline loops: CDR1 ENHRY, CDR2 SYGVKD. The CDR3 length is 15 residues.

This chain connects TRBV11-2 to TRBJ2-5; TRBD2 aligns across 12 bases. The J segment lost 11 bases and the V segment lost 5 bases, leaving 9 bases of the junction unmatched. Germline values: CDR1 SGHAT, CDR2 FQNNGV. The CDR3 is 14 residues long. In DNA, the CDR3 is TGTGCCAGCAGCAAGGGACTAGCGGGTTACGGGCAGTACTTC. Its translation: CASSKGLAGYGQYF.